The 3 T cell receptor beta chains presented below share a single source sample, sequenced in a study of identical twins. TCRdb fed the 5' RACE reads into MiXCR, producing one record per CDR3 protein. The top ten hold about 1.5% of the sample, which has about 810,000 distinct CDR3 sequences, approximately 13% seen once. These records were also assigned to another study, of yellow fever vaccine responses in identical twins.

Sequences were obtained from PBMCs. These receptors came from a young woman in good health.

This clonotype was counted at least ten times. The chain employs TRBV6-1 and TRBJ2-5, with D tentatively TRBD1 (5 bases). This CDR3 has 15 amino acids. Germline V gene sequence: CDR1 MNHNS, CDR2 SASEGT. Trimming stripped 6 bases from V and 4 bases from J, with 18 bases between. CDR3 region: CASRHLQGFRETQYF. CDR3 DNA sequence: TGTGCCAGCAGGCACCTCCAGGGATTCCGAGAGACCCAGTACTTC.

This clonotype was seen at least ten times. V and J are TRBV29-1 and TRBJ2-7; 12 bases are shared with TRBD2. The J segment lost 6 bases and the V segment lost 2 bases, leaving 11 bases of the junction unmatched. Germline CDR1 and CDR2: SQVTM and ANQGSEA. The CDR3 runs to 16 residues. The CDR3 protein is CSVEMGTSGLIAEQYF. The CDR3 DNA reads as TGCAGCGTTGAAATGGGGACTAGCGGGTTAATCGCCGAGCAGTACTTC.

This clonotype was picked up many times. The chain has TRBV7-9 and TRBJ2-7; D is undetermined. The CDR3 runs to 13 residues. The germline CDR1 and CDR2 sequences are SEHNR and FQNEAQ (reference sequence). Trimming removed 1 base at V and 0 bases at J, with 4 bases between. The CDR3 spells CASSLGISYEQYV. The CDR3 region has the DNA TGTGCCAGCAGCTTAGGGATCTCCTACGAGCAGTACGTC.